Each of the 3 T cell receptor beta chains below was sequenced from the same sample in a study of cytomegalovirus exposure and HLA in healthy donors. Primers for the PCR totalled 60 Vbeta and 13 Jbeta. The method was immunoSEQ multiplex PCR; TCRdb's version includes in-frame clones alone and lacks a portion of them. Here the sample spans about 160,000 clones, about three quarters being singletons. The material sequenced was PBMCs. The origin of the receptors is a female donor in good health and CMV-seronegative.

The chain combines TRBV7-8 with TRBJ2-3, with a possible D match to TRBD1 (6 bases). V lost 5 bases and J lost 5, with 17 bases in between. CDR3 length: 15 amino acids. Germline V gives CDR1 SGHVS, CDR2 FQNEAQ. CDR3 amino acids: CASSLTGLIGDTQYF. Written as DNA, the CDR3 is TGTGCCAGCAGCCTTACAGGGTTAATAGGAGATACGCAGTATTTT.

The V gene is TRBV7-3, the J gene TRBJ1-3, with 10 bases identical to TRBD1. Germline CDR1 SGHTA, CDR2 FQGTGA. The V segment lost 5 bases and the J segment 2 bases; nucleotides outside the gene matches: 6. CDR3 size: 16 residues. In DNA, the CDR3 is TGTGCCAGCAGCCCCGGACAGGGGGTCCCTGGAAACACCATATATTTT. This codes for CASSPGQGVPGNTIYF.

The genes are TRBV7-9 and TRBJ2-3; weak D call: TRBD1 (6 bases). V lost 4 bases, J lost 4 bases, and 18 bases lay in between. This CDR3 spans 16 amino acids. Germline assignment: CDR1 SEHNR and CDR2 FQNEAQ (reference sequence). The CDR3 DNA is TGTGCCAGCAGCTGGGGGCGGACACTCCCCGCAGATACGCAGTATTTT. Translated, it gives CASSWGRTLPADTQYF.